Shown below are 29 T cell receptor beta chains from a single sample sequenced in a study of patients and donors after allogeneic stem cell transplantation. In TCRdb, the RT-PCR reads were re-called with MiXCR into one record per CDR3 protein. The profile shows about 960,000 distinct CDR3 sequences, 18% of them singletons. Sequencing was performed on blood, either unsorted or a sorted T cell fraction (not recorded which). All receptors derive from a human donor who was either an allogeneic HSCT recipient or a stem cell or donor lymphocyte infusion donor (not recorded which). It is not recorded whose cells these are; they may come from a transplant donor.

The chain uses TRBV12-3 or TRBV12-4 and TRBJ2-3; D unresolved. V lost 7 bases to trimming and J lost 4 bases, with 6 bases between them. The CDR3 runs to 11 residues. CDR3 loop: CASMEADTQYF. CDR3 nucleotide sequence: TGTGCCAGCATGGAAGCAGATACGCAGTATTTT.

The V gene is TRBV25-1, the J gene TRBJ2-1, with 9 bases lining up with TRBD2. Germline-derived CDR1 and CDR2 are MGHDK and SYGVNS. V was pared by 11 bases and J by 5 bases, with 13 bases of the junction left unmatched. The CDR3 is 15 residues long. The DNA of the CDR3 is TGTGCCGCCCTAAGAGCGGGAGGCTCTCACAATGAGCAGTTCTTC. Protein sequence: CAALRAGGSHNEQFF.

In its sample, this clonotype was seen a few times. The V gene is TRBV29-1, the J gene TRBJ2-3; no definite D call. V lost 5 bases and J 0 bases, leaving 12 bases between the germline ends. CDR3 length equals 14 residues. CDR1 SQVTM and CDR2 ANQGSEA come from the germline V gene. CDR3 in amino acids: CSVTHLPSTDTQYF. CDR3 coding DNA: TGCAGCGTTACCCATCTGCCAAGCACAGATACGCAGTATTTT.

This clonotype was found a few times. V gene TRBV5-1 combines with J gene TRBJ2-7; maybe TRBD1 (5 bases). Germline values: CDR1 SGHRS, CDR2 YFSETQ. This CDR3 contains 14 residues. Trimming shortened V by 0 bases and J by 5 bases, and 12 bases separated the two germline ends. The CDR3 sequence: CASSLERGRNEQYF. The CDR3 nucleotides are TGCGCCAGCAGCTTGGAAAGGGGCAGGAACGAGCAGTACTTC. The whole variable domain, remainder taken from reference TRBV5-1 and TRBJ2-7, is KAGVTQTPRYLIKTRGQQVTLSCSPISGHRSVSWYQQTPGQGLQFLFEYFSETQRNKGNFPGRFSGRQFSNSRSEMNVSTLELGDSALYLCASSLERGRNEQYFGPGTRLTVT.

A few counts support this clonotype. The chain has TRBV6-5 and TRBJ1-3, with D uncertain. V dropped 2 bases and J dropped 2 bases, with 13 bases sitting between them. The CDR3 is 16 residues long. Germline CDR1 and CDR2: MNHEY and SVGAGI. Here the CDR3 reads CASSYEPTWAGNTIYF. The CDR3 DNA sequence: TGTGCCAGCAGTTACGAACCTACCTGGGCTGGAAACACCATATATTTT.

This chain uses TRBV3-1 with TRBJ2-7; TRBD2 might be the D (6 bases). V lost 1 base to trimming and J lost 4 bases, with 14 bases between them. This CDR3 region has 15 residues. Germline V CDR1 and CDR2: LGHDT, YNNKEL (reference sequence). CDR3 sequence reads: CASSQVLAGTYEQYF. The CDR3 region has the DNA TGTGCCAGCAGCCAAGTTCTGGCGGGAACGTACGAGCAGTACTTC.

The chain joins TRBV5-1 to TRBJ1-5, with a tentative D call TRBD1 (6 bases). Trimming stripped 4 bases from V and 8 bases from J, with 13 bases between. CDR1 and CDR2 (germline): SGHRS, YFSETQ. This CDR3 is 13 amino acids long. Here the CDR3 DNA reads TGCGCCAGCAGCCGACGGGGGCAAGAGCCCCAGCATTTT. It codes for CASSRRGQEPQHF.

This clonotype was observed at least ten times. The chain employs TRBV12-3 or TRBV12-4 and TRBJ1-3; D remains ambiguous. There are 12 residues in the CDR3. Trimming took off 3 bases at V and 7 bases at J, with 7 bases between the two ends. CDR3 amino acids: CASSFGRNTIYF. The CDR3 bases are TGTGCCAGCAGTTTCGGGCGGAACACCATATATTTT.

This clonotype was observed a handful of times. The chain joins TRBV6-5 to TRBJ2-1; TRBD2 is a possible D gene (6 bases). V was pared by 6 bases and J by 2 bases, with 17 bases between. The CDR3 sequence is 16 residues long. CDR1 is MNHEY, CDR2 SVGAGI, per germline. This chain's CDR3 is CASSYPGLETYNEQFF. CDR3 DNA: TGTGCCAGCAGCTACCCGGGACTGGAGACCTACAATGAGCAGTTCTTC.

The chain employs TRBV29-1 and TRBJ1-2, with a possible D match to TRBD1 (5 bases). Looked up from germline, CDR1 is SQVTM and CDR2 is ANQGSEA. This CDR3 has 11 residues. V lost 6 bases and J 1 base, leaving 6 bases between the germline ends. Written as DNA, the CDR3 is TGCAGCGTGAGGGGTAACTATGGCTACACCTTC. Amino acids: CSVRGNYGYTF.

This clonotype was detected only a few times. CDR3: CASSPGTSGEIGELFF. For the CDR3, the DNA is TGTGCCAGCAGTCCCGGGACTAGCGGGGAGATCGGGGAGCTGTTTTTT. The rearrangement joins TRBV4-2 to TRBJ2-2, with 13 bases fitting TRBD2. The CDR3 consists of 16 residues. Germline V gives CDR1 LGHNA, CDR2 YNFKEQ. V trimming: 6 bases; J trimming: 7 bases; junction bases outside the gene matches: 8.

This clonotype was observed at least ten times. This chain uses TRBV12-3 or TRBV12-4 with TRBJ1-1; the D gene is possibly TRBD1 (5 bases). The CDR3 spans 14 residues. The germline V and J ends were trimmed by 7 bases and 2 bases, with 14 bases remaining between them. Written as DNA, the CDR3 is TGTGCCAGCACCCAGGGAACCCCCAACACTGAAGCTTTCTTT. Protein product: CASTQGTPNTEAFF.

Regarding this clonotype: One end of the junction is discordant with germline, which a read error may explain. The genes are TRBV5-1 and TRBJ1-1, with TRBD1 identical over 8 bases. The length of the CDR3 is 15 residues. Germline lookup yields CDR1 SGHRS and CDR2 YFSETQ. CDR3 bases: TGCGCCATCAGCGACGGGACAGGATGGGGCACTGAAGCTTTCTTT. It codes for CAISDGTGWGTEAFF.

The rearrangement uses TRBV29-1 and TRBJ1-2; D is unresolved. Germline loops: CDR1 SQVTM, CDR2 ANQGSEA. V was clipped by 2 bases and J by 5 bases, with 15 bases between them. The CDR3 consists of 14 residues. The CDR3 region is CSVETRNPEYGYTF. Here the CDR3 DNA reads TGCAGCGTTGAAACCCGAAACCCGGAATATGGCTACACCTTC.

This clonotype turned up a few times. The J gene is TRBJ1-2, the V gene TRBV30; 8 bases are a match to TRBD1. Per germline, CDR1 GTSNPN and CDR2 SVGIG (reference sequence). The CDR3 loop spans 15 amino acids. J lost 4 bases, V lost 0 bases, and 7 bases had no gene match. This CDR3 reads CAWSVPRQGSYGYTF. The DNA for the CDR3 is TGTGCCTGGAGTGTACCTAGACAGGGGAGCTATGGCTACACCTTC.

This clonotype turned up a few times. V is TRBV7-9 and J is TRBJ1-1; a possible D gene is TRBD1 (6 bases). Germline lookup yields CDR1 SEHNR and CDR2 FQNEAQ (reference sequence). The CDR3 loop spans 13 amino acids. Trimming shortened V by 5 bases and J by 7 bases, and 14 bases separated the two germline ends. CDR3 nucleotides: TGTGCCAGCAGCCCCCTGGCGGACAGTGAAGCTTTCTTT. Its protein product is CASSPLADSEAFF.

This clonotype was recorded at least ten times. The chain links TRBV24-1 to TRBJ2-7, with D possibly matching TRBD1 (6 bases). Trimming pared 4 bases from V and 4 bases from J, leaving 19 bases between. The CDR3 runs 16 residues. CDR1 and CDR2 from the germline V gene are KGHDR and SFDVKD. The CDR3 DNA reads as TGTGCCACCAGTGAGCCTCCGGGACAAGGGAAATACGAGCAGTACTTC. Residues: CATSEPPGQGKYEQYF.

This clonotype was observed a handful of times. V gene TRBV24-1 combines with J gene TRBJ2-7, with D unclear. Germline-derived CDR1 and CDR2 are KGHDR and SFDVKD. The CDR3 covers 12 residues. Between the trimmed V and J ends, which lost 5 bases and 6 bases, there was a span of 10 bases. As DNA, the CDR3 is TGTGCCACCAGTGCCCCCTGGGGCGAGCAGTACTTC. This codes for CATSAPWGEQYF.

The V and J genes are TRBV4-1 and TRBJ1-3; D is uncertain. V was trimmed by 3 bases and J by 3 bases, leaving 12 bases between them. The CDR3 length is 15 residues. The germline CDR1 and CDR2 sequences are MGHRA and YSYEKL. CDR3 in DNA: TGCGCCAGCAGCCAGTCTACGGGCTTTGGAAACACCATATATTTT. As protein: CASSQSTGFGNTIYF.

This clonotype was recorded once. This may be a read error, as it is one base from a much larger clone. The DNA of the CDR3 is TGTGCCAGCAGCTCAATAGCAGATACGCAGTATTTT. Protein sequence: CASSSIADTQYF. The chain employs TRBV6-6 and TRBJ2-3; no clear D gene. CDR1 and CDR2 (germline): MNHNY, SVGAGI (reference sequence). Trimming removed 6 bases at V and 4 bases at J, with 8 bases between. This CDR3 has 12 residues.

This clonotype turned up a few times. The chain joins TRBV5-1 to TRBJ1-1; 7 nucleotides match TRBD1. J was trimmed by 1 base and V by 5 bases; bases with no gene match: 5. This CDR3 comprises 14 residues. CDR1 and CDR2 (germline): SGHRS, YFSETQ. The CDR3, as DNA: TGCGCCAGCAGGCGACAGGGACGGAACACTGAAGCTTTCTTT. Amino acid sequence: CASRRQGRNTEAFF.

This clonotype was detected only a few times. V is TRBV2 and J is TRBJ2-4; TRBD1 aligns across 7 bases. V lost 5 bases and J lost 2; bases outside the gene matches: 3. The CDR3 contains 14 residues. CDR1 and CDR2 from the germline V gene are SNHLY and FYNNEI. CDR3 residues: CASSTDRSKNIQYF. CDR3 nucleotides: TGTGCCAGCAGTACGGACAGGTCCAAAAACATTCAGTACTTC.

CDR3 sequence reads: CASSRRTSGAYNEQFF. The CDR3 region has the DNA TGTGCCAGCAGTCGTCGGACTAGCGGGGCTTACAATGAGCAGTTCTTC. The V gene is TRBV6-2 or TRBV6-3, the J gene TRBJ2-1, with 12 bases aligning to TRBD2. The CDR3 is 16 residues long. CDR1 and CDR2 from the germline V gene are MNHEY and SVGEGT. The trim removed 5 bases at V and 4 bases at J, leaving 6 bases unmatched.

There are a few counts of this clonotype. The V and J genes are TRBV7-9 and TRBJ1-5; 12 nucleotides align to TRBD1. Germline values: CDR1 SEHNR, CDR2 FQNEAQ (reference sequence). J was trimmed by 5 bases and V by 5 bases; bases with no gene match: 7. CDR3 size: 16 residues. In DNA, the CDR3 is TGTGCCAGCAGCACTCGGGACAGGGGGCGTGATCAGCCCCAGCATTTT. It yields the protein CASSTRDRGRDQPQHF. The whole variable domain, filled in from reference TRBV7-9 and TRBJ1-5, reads DTGVSQNPRHKITKRGQNVTFRCDPISEHNRLYWYRQTLGQGPEFLTYFQNEAQLEKSRLLSDRFSAERPKGSFSTLEIQRTEQGDSAMYLCASSTRDRGRDQPQHFGDGTRLSIL.

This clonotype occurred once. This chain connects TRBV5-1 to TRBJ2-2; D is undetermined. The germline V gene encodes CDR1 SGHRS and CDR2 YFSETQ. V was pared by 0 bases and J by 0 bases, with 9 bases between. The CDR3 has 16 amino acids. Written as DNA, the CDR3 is TGCGCCAGCAGCTTGGGACAAAACGCGAACACCGGGGAGCTGTTTTTT. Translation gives CASSLGQNANTGELFF. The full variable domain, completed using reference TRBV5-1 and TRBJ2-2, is KAGVTQTPRYLIKTRGQQVTLSCSPISGHRSVSWYQQTPGQGLQFLFEYFSETQRNKGNFPGRFSGRQFSNSRSEMNVSTLELGDSALYLCASSLGQNANTGELFFGEGSRLTVL.

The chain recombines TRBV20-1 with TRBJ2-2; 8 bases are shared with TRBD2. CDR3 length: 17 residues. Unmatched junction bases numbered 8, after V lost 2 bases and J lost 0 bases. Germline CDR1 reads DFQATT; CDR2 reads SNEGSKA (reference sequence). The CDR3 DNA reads TGCAGTGCTAGACCCCTCGGGGGGGGCTCGAACACCGGGGAGCTGTTTTTT. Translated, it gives CSARPLGGGSNTGELFF.

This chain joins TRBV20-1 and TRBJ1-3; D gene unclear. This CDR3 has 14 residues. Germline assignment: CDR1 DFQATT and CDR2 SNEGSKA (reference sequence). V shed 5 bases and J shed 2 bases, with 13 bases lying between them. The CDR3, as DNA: TGCAGTGCTTCCCGCGGAGAGGCTGGAAACACCATATATTTT. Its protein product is CSASRGEAGNTIYF.

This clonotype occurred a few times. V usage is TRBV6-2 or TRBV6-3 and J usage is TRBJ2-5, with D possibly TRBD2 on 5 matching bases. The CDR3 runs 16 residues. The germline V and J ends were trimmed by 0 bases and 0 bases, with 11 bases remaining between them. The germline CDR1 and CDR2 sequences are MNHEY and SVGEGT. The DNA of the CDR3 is TGTGCCAGCAGTTACTCGAAGGTCGGGAACCAAGAGACCCAGTACTTC. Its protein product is CASSYSKVGNQETQYF.

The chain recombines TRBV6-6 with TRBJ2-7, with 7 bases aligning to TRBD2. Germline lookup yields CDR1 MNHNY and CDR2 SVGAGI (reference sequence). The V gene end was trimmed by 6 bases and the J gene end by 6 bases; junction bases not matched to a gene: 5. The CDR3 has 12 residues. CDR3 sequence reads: CASSSGTIEQYF. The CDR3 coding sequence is TGTGCCAGCAGCTCTGGGACTATCGAGCAGTACTTC.